This is a list of T cell receptor beta chains from one sample in a study of regulatory T cells in long-lasting Graves disease. One entry per CDR3 protein, called by TCRdb with MiXCR from the multiplex PCR reads. In the table there are fewer than 650,000 distinct CDR3 sequences, about 16% of which are singletons. These data are also associated with another study on T cells in Graves' hyperthyroidism and ophthalmopathy.

Source: peripheral blood mononuclear cells (PBMCs), taken at new diagnosis, from a patient treated with antithyroid drugs. These receptor sequences come from a young man with Graves disease. Each CDR3 is given with its conserved first and last residue. Each record gives: V gene, J gene, D gene, clone size, CDR3 protein, CDR3 DNA. A D gene is named only where the DNA matches it firmly. Expanded clones are given a class, and other clones once, few, many or no size at all.

V gene: TRBV28
J gene: TRBJ2-3
D gene: NA
clone size: many
CDR3 protein: CASSLGAGDTDTQYF
CDR3 DNA: TGTGCCAGCAGTTTGGGGGCGGGTGATACAGATACGCAGTATTTT

V gene: TRBV3-1
J gene: TRBJ2-7
D gene: NA
clone size: many
CDR3 protein: CASSQEIAPEQYF
CDR3 DNA: TGTGCCAGCAGCCAAGAAATAGCTCCCGAGCAGTACTTC

V gene: TRBV7-9
J gene: TRBJ2-3
D gene: NA
clone size: many
CDR3 protein: CASSLRAVTDTQYF
CDR3 DNA: TGTGCCAGCAGCTTAAGGGCGGTCACAGATACGCAGTATTTT

V gene: TRBV20-1
J gene: TRBJ2-4
D gene: TRBD2
clone size: many
CDR3 protein: CSAVLLAAKNIQYF
CDR3 DNA: TGCAGTGCTGTCCTACTAGCGGCTAAAAACATTCAGTACTTC

V gene: TRBV7-3
J gene: TRBJ1-1
D gene: NA
clone size: NA
CDR3 protein: CASSPGLAGAGNTEAFF
CDR3 DNA: TGTGCCAGCTCACCAGGTTTGGCAGGGGCGGGGAACACTGAAGCTTTCTTT

V gene: TRBV10-3
J gene: TRBJ2-5
D gene: TRBD1
clone size: many
CDR3 protein: CAISPGQGARETQYF
CDR3 DNA: TGTGCCATCAGCCCGGGACAGGGGGCAAGAGAGACCCAGTACTTC

V gene: TRBV20-1
J gene: TRBJ1-2
D gene: NA
clone size: NA
CDR3 protein: CSEDGYTF
CDR3 DNA: TGCAGTGAGGATGGCTACACCTTC

V gene: TRBV28
J gene: TRBJ2-7
D gene: NA
clone size: many
CDR3 protein: CASSPTTGPSYEQYF
CDR3 DNA: TGTGCCAGCAGTCCCACGACAGGCCCTTCCTACGAGCAGTACTTC

V gene: TRBV11-2
J gene: TRBJ2-5
D gene: NA
clone size: many
CDR3 protein: CASSPDRQETQYF
CDR3 DNA: TGTGCCAGCAGCCCGGACCGACAAGAGACCCAGTACTTC

V gene: TRBV5-1
J gene: TRBJ2-1
D gene: NA
clone size: many
CDR3 protein: CASSLRPKDPVTEQFF
CDR3 DNA: TGCGCCAGCAGCTTGCGGCCTAAAGACCCAGTCACTGAGCAGTTCTTC

V gene: TRBV18
J gene: TRBJ1-4
D gene: NA
clone size: few
CDR3 protein: CASSPRETTTNEKLFF
CDR3 DNA: TGTGCCAGCTCACCACGGGAGACTACAACTAATGAAAAACTGTTTTTT

V gene: TRBV7-6
J gene: TRBJ2-1
D gene: NA
clone size: NA
CDR3 protein: CASSLVLTSLGEQFF
CDR3 DNA: TGTGCCAGCAGCTTAGTTCTGACTAGTTTAGGTGAGCAGTTCTTC

V gene: TRBV19
J gene: TRBJ2-3
D gene: NA
clone size: few
CDR3 protein: CASRRTGDSTDTQYF
CDR3 DNA: TGTGCCAGTAGGAGGACGGGGGATTCCACAGATACGCAGTATTTT

V gene: TRBV2
J gene: TRBJ1-2
D gene: TRBD1
clone size: many
CDR3 protein: CASSGTQGISTYGYTF
CDR3 DNA: TGTGCCAGCAGTGGAACACAGGGGATTTCGACCTATGGCTACACCTTC

V gene: TRBV7-3
J gene: TRBJ2-2
D gene: TRBD2
clone size: few
CDR3 protein: CASRGYSGTGGELFF
CDR3 DNA: TGTGCCAGCAGAGGCTATAGCGGGACGGGCGGGGAGCTGTTTTTT

V gene: TRBV7-9
J gene: TRBJ2-3
D gene: NA
clone size: few
CDR3 protein: CASSKLGGTDTQYF
CDR3 DNA: TGTGCCAGCAGCAAATTAGGTGGGACAGATACGCAGTATTTT

V gene: TRBV20-1
J gene: TRBJ2-2
D gene: TRBD2
clone size: NA
CDR3 protein: CSARDSGRARWAGELFF
CDR3 DNA: TGCAGTGCTAGAGATTCCGGGAGGGCAAGGTGGGCCGGGGAGCTGTTTTTT

V gene: TRBV28
J gene: TRBJ1-1
D gene: NA
clone size: many
CDR3 protein: CASPPGHLGPNTEAFF
CDR3 DNA: TGTGCCAGCCCCCCCGGCCACCTTGGCCCGAACACTGAAGCTTTCTTT

V gene: TRBV27
J gene: TRBJ1-6
D gene: NA
clone size: NA
CDR3 protein: CASLGGGVSSYNSPLHF
CDR3 DNA: TGTGCCAGCCTAGGTGGGGGGGTGAGCTCCTATAATTCACCCCTCCACTTT

V gene: TRBV5-1
J gene: TRBJ2-1
D gene: NA
clone size: many
CDR3 protein: CASSPRNNEQFF
CDR3 DNA: TGCGCCAGCAGCCCGAGGAACAATGAGCAGTTCTTC

V gene: TRBV5-1
J gene: TRBJ2-1
D gene: TRBD2
clone size: many
CDR3 protein: CASSPLAEAYNEQFF
CDR3 DNA: TGTGCCAGCAGCCCTCTAGCGGAAGCCTACAATGAGCAGTTCTTC

V gene: TRBV30
J gene: TRBJ1-5
D gene: NA
clone size: NA
CDR3 protein: CAWTPPGGQPQHF
CDR3 DNA: TGTGCCTGGACTCCCCCGGGGGGCCAGCCCCAGCATTTT

V gene: TRBV7-8
J gene: TRBJ2-7
D gene: NA
clone size: many
CDR3 protein: CASSLAGAGSTYEQYF
CDR3 DNA: TGTGCCAGCAGCTTAGCGGGGGCAGGATCGACCTACGAGCAGTACTTC

V gene: TRBV7-9
J gene: TRBJ2-3
D gene: TRBD2
clone size: NA
CDR3 protein: CASTLNPSGTSTDTQYF
CDR3 DNA: TGTGCCAGCACCCTCAACCCTAGCGGAACTAGCACAGATACGCAGTATTTT

V gene: TRBV15
J gene: TRBJ1-2
D gene: NA
clone size: few
CDR3 protein: CATSRDGRNNYGYTF
CDR3 DNA: TGTGCCACCAGCAGAGATGGACGGAATAACTATGGCTACACCTTC

V gene: TRBV20-1
J gene: TRBJ1-2
D gene: NA
clone size: NA
CDR3 protein: CSARAAEIPNYGYTF
CDR3 DNA: TGCAGTGCTAGAGCCGCGGAGATACCTAACTATGGCTACACCTTC

V gene: TRBV15
J gene: TRBJ1-2
D gene: TRBD1
clone size: few
CDR3 protein: CATSSGQGEGYTF
CDR3 DNA: TGTGCCACCAGCAGTGGACAGGGAGAAGGCTACACCTTC

V gene: TRBV30
J gene: TRBJ2-7
D gene: TRBD1
clone size: NA
CDR3 protein: CAWIGTGLSEQYF
CDR3 DNA: TGTGCCTGGATCGGGACAGGGCTCTCCGAGCAGTACTTC

V gene: TRBV15
J gene: TRBJ1-1
D gene: NA
clone size: many
CDR3 protein: CATSRDLAAQNTEAFF
CDR3 DNA: TGTGCCACCAGCAGAGATCTGGCAGCCCAGAACACTGAAGCTTTCTTT

V gene: TRBV7-3
J gene: TRBJ2-2
D gene: NA
clone size: NA
CDR3 protein: CASSFRGGELFF
CDR3 DNA: TGTGCCAGCAGCTTCCGAGGCGGGGAGCTGTTTTTT

V gene: TRBV27
J gene: TRBJ2-1
D gene: TRBD2
clone size: few
CDR3 protein: CASSFVAGDTYNEQFF
CDR3 DNA: TGTGCCAGCAGTTTTGTAGCGGGTGATACCTACAATGAGCAGTTCTTC

V gene: TRBV6-5
J gene: TRBJ2-5
D gene: NA
clone size: NA
CDR3 protein: CASSYPPGWGQLETQYF
CDR3 DNA: TGTGCCAGCAGTTACCCACCAGGGTGGGGGCAATTGGAGACCCAGTACTTC

V gene: TRBV20-1
J gene: TRBJ2-4
D gene: NA
clone size: many
CDR3 protein: CSARGWDGNIQYF
CDR3 DNA: TGCAGTGCTAGAGGATGGGACGGGAACATTCAGTACTTC

V gene: TRBV5-6
J gene: TRBJ2-2
D gene: TRBD2
clone size: few
CDR3 protein: CASSRSGRANFAGELFF
CDR3 DNA: TGTGCCAGCAGCCGCAGCGGGAGGGCCAACTTTGCCGGGGAGCTGTTTTTT

V gene: TRBV2
J gene: TRBJ2-6
D gene: NA
clone size: many
CDR3 protein: CASSGSGANVLTF
CDR3 DNA: TGCGCCAGCAGCGGCTCTGGGGCCAACGTCCTGACTTTC

V gene: TRBV5-1
J gene: TRBJ2-1
D gene: NA
clone size: many
CDR3 protein: CASSLDRLEQFF
CDR3 DNA: TGCGCCAGCAGCTTGGACAGACTAGAGCAGTTCTTC

V gene: TRBV30
J gene: TRBJ1-5
D gene: TRBD1
clone size: many
CDR3 protein: CAWDRGGGNQPQHF
CDR3 DNA: TGTGCCTGGGACAGGGGAGGGGGCAATCAGCCCCAGCATTTT

V gene: TRBV3-1
J gene: TRBJ2-7
D gene: TRBD2
clone size: NA
CDR3 protein: CASSHSSGGSREQYF
CDR3 DNA: TGTGCCAGCAGCCATAGTAGCGGGGGGTCGCGTGAGCAGTACTTC

V gene: TRBV10-3
J gene: TRBJ2-7
D gene: NA
clone size: NA
CDR3 protein: CATTDSTGGSYEQYF
CDR3 DNA: TGTGCCACAACCGATTCGACGGGCGGCTCCTACGAGCAGTACTTC

V gene: TRBV30
J gene: TRBJ1-2
D gene: NA
clone size: many
CDR3 protein: CAWSGGDWGYTF
CDR3 DNA: TGTGCCTGGAGTGGAGGGGACTGGGGCTACACCTTC

V gene: TRBV12-3/TRBV12-4
J gene: TRBJ2-7
D gene: NA
clone size: many
CDR3 protein: CASSAGEGSYEQYF
CDR3 DNA: TGTGCCAGCAGTGCCGGTGAAGGTTCCTACGAGCAGTACTTC

V gene: TRBV7-2
J gene: TRBJ2-7
D gene: NA
clone size: many
CDR3 protein: CASSLGVRSSYEQYF
CDR3 DNA: TGTGCCAGCAGCTTAGGGGTGCGGAGCTCCTACGAGCAGTACTTC

V gene: TRBV5-1
J gene: TRBJ1-1
D gene: NA
clone size: many
CDR3 protein: CASSGGLNTEAFF
CDR3 DNA: TGCGCCAGCTCGGGGGGATTGAACACTGAAGCTTTCTTT

V gene: TRBV18
J gene: TRBJ1-6
D gene: NA
clone size: few
CDR3 protein: CASSPRGGSDSPLHF
CDR3 DNA: TGTGCCAGCTCACCACGGGGGGGCAGCGATTCACCCCTCCACTTT

V gene: TRBV27
J gene: TRBJ1-2
D gene: NA
clone size: NA
CDR3 protein: CASSLSSGAIDYGYTF
CDR3 DNA: TGTGCCAGCAGTTTATCAAGCGGGGCGATAGACTATGGCTACACCTTC

V gene: TRBV15
J gene: TRBJ2-1
D gene: TRBD2
clone size: many
CDR3 protein: CATTLYVGGNHNEQFF
CDR3 DNA: TGTGCCACCACCCTGTACGTGGGAGGGAACCACAATGAGCAGTTCTTC

V gene: TRBV10-3
J gene: TRBJ1-6
D gene: TRBD1
clone size: few
CDR3 protein: CAISESVGTENSPLHF
CDR3 DNA: TGTGCCATCAGTGAGTCGGTCGGGACAGAGAATTCACCCCTCCACTTT

V gene: TRBV6-1
J gene: TRBJ1-6
D gene: TRBD1
clone size: many
CDR3 protein: CASSETRTGVGSPLHF
CDR3 DNA: TGTGCCAGCAGTGAAACTAGGACAGGGGTAGGATCACCCCTCCACTTT

V gene: TRBV12-3/TRBV12-4
J gene: TRBJ1-6
D gene: NA
clone size: many
CDR3 protein: CASSFGSRINSPLHF
CDR3 DNA: TGTGCCAGCAGTTTTGGCAGCCGGATCAATTCACCCCTCCACTTT

V gene: TRBV11-2
J gene: TRBJ2-3
D gene: TRBD2
clone size: NA
CDR3 protein: CASSSVVPGGLTDTQYF
CDR3 DNA: TGTGCCAGCAGCTCGGTTGTGCCGGGGGGTCTCACAGATACGCAGTATTTT

V gene: TRBV25-1
J gene: TRBJ1-2
D gene: NA
clone size: NA
CDR3 protein: CASSRGASGYTF
CDR3 DNA: TGTGCCAGCAGTAGGGGGGCATCCGGCTACACCTTC

V gene: TRBV5-5
J gene: TRBJ2-1
D gene: TRBD1
clone size: many
CDR3 protein: CASSLERDRGLYEQFF
CDR3 DNA: TGTGCCAGCAGCTTGGAGCGGGACAGGGGGCTCTATGAGCAGTTCTTC

V gene: TRBV6-5
J gene: TRBJ2-7
D gene: NA
clone size: NA
CDR3 protein: CASSYSLGAGRSYEQYF
CDR3 DNA: TGTGCCAGCAGTTACTCGTTAGGAGCAGGGCGGTCCTACGAGCAGTACTTC

V gene: TRBV29-1
J gene: TRBJ2-1
D gene: TRBD2
clone size: many
CDR3 protein: CSVVGLAGGHGSYNEQFF
CDR3 DNA: TGCAGCGTCGTTGGACTAGCGGGAGGGCATGGGTCCTACAATGAGCAGTTCTTC

V gene: TRBV3-1
J gene: TRBJ2-7
D gene: TRBD2
clone size: many
CDR3 protein: CASSLTSVDYEQYF
CDR3 DNA: TGTGCCAGCAGCTTGACTAGCGTTGACTACGAGCAGTACTTC